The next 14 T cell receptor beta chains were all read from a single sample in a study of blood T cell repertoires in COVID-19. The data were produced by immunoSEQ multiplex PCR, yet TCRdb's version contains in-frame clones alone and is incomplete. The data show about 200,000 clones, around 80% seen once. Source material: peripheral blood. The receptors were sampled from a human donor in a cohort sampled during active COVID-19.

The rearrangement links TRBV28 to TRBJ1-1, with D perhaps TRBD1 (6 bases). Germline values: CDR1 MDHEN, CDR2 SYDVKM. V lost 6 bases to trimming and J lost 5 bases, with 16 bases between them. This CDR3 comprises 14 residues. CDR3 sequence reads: CASSLGGLVTEAFF. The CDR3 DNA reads TGTGCCAGCAGCCTGGGGGGGCTTGTGACTGAAGCTTTCTTT.

The CDR3 region has the DNA TGTGCCAGCAGTCCCCGGGGGGTGAACACTGAAGCTTTCTTT. Amino acids: CASSPRGVNTEAFF. The V gene is TRBV6-5, the J gene TRBJ1-1; D might be TRBD1 (5 bases). CDR1 MNHEY and CDR2 SVGAGI come from the germline V gene. V lost 5 bases and J 0 bases, leaving 10 bases between the germline ends. This CDR3 is built from 14 residues.

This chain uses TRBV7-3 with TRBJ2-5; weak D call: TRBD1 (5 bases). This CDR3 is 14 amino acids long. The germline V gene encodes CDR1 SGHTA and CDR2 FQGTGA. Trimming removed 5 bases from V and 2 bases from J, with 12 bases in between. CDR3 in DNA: TGTGCCAGCAGCCCCCGAGCAGGGCAAGAGACCCAGTACTTC. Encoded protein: CASSPRAGQETQYF.

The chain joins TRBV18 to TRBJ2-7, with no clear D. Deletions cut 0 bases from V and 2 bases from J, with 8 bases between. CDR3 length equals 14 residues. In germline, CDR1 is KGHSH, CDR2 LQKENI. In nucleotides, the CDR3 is TGTGCCAGCTCACCACCGTATCTCGCCTACGAGCAGTACTTC. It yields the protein CASSPPYLAYEQYF. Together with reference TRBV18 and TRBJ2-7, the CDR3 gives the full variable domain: NAGVMQNPRHLVRRRGQEARLRCSPMKGHSHVYWYRQLPEEGLKFMVYLQKENIIDESGMPKERFSAEFPKEGPSILRIQQVVRGDSAAYFCASSPPYLAYEQYFGPGTRLTVT.

CDR3 sequence: CASRPGAGGFYGYTF. CDR3 nucleotide sequence: TGTGCCAGCCGCCCCGGAGCCGGAGGGTTCTATGGCTACACCTTC. The V and J genes are TRBV19 and TRBJ1-2; D unclear. Germline CDR1 and CDR2: LNHDA and SQIVND (reference sequence). The V gene lost 9 bases and the J gene lost 4 bases, with 21 bases spanning the gap. This CDR3 spans 15 amino acids. The full variable domain, with the rest looked up from reference TRBV19 and TRBJ1-2, is DGGITQSPKYLFRKEGQNVTLSCEQNLNHDAMYWYRQDPGQGLRLIYYSQIVNDFQKGDIAEGYSVSREKKESFPLTVTSAQKNPTAFYLCASRPGAGGFYGYTFGSGTRLTVV.

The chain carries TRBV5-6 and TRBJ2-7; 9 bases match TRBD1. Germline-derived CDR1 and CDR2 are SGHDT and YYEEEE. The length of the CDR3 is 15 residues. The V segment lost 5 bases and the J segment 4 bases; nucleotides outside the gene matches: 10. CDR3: CASSSTGTGLYEQYF. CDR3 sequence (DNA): TGTGCCAGCAGTTCCACCGGGACAGGGCTATACGAGCAGTACTTC. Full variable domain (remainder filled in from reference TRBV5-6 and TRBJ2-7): DAGVTQSPTHLIKTRGQQVTLRCSPKSGHDTVSWYQQALGQGPQFIFQYYEEEERQRGNFPDRFSGHQFPNYSSELNVNALLLGDSALYLCASSSTGTGLYEQYFGPGTRLTVT.

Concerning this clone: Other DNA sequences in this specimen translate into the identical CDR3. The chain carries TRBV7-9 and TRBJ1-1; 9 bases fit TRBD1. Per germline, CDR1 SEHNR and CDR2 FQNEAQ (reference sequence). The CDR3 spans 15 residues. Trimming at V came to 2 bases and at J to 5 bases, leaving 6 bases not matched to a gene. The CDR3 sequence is CASSLSGQGWTEAFF. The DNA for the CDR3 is TGTGCCAGCAGCTTATCGGGACAGGGCTGGACTGAAGCTTTCTTT.

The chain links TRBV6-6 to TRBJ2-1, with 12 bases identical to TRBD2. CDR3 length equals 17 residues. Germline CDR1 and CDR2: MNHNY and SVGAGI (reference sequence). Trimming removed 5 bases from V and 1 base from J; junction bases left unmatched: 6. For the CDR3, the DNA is TGTGCCAGCAGTCCACGGACTAGCGGGACTTCCTACAATGAGCAGTTCTTC. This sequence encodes CASSPRTSGTSYNEQFF.

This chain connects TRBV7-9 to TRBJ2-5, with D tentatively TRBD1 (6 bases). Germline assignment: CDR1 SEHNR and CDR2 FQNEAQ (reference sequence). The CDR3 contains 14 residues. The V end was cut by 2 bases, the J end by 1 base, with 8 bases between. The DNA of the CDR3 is TGTGCCAGCAGCTTACGGACAGTCCAAGAGACCCAGTACTTC. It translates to CASSLRTVQETQYF.

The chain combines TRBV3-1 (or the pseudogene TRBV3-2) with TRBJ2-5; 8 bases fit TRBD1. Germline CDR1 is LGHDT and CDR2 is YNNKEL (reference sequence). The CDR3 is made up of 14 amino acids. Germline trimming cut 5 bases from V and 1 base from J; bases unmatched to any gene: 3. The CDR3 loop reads CASSWDRFQETQYF. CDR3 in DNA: TGTGCCAGCAGCTGGGACAGGTTCCAAGAGACCCAGTACTTC.

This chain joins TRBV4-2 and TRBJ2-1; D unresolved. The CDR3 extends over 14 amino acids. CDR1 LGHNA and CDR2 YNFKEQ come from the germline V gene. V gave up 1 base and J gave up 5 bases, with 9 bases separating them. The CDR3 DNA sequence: TGTGCCAGCAGCCAAGTGGGCCCTGACAATGAGCAGTTCTTC. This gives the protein CASSQVGPDNEQFF.

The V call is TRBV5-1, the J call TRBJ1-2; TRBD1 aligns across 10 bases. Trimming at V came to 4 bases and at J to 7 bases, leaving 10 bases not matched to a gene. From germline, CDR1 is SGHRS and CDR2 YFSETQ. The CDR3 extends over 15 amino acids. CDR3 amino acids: CASSPQTGGNGGYTF. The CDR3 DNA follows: TGCGCCAGCAGCCCCCAGACAGGGGGCAATGGTGGCTACACCTTC. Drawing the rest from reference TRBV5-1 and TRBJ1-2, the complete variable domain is KAGVTQTPRYLIKTRGQQVTLSCSPISGHRSVSWYQQTPGQGLQFLFEYFSETQRNKGNFPGRFSGRQFSNSRSEMNVSTLELGDSALYLCASSPQTGGNGGYTFGSGTRLTVV.

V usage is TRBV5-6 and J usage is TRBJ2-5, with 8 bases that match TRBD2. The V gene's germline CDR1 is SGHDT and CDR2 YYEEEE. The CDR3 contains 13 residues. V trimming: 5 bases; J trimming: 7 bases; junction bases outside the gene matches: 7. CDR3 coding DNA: TGTGCCAGCAGGGTCACTAGCGGAGGGACCCAGTACTTC. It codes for CASRVTSGGTQYF.

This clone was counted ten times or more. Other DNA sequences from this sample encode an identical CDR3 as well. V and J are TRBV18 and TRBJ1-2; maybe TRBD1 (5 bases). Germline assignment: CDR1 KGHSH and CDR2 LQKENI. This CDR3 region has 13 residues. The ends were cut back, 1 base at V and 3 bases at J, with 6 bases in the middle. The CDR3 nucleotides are TGTGCCAGCTCACCACGGGGGGACTATGGCTACACCTTC. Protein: CASSPRGDYGYTF.